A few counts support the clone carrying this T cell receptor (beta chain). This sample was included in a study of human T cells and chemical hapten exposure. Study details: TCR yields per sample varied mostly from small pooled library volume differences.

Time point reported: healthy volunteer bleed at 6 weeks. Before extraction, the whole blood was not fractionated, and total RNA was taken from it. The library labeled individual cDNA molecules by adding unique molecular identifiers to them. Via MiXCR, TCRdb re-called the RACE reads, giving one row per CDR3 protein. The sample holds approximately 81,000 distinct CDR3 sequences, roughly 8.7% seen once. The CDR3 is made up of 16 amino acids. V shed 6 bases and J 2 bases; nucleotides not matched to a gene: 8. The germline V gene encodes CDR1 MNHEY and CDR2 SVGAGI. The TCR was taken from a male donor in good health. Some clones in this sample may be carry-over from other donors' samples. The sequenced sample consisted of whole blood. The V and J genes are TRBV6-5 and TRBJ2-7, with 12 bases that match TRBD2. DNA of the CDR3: TGTGCCAGCAGGAGGGCTAGCGGGGGGGGAGCCTACGAGCAGTACTTC. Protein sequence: CASRRASGGGAYEQYF.